The clone carrying this T cell receptor beta chain was seen once. Its antigen remains unidentified. The entry originates in a study of blood T cells in healthy people across ages. The authors ran a second PCR of about 6 to 11 cycles using a sample-barcoded 5' primer and a J-beta primer mix. TCRdb called the 5' RACE reads again in MiXCR, with one record for every CDR3 protein. The repertoire includes some 940,000 distinct CDR3 sequences, 25% to 35% of them detected once, and approximately 10% sits in the top ten. Overall study findings and caveats: A strong correlation between TCR beta diversity and naive T cell percentage was seen.

The CDR3 sequence is 15 residues long. Trimming took off 4 bases at V and 4 bases at J, with 14 bases between the two ends. CDR1 SGHTA and CDR2 FQGNSA come from the germline V gene. These sequences were also reported in another study, on T cells of mothers and their children.

J is TRBJ1-3 and V is TRBV7-2; D not resolved. What was sequenced was blood. The source of this sequence is a woman in her thirties or forties in good health. This CDR3 reads CASSSLSSSGNTIYF. In nucleotides, the CDR3 is TGTGCCAGCAGCTCGCTATCCTCCTCAGGAAACACCATATATTTT.